This is a list of T cell receptor beta chains from one sample in a study of regulatory T cells in long-lasting Graves disease. TCRdb re-derived calls from the multiplex PCR reads in MiXCR, one entry per CDR3 protein. The sample contains 310,000 or so distinct CDR3 sequences, roughly a fifth of which appear only once. Here the sequenced sample was peripheral blood mononuclear cells (PBMCs), taken when the disease was refractory, from a patient treated with antithyroid drugs. These receptors all stem from a female donor with Graves disease. The CDR3 runs from the conserved cysteine through the conserved F or W. Each record gives: clone size, V gene, J gene, D gene, CDR3 DNA, CDR3 protein. The D gene is left open where the match is weak. Expanded clones are given a class, and other clones once, few, many or no size at all.

clone_size: -
v_call: TRBV4-2
j_call: TRBJ2-5
d_call: -
cdr3_nt: TGTGCCAGCAGCCAAGGCCGACAGACAAAAGAGACCCAGTACTTC
cdr3_aa: CASSQGRQTKETQYF

clone_size: many
v_call: TRBV28
j_call: TRBJ2-7
d_call: -
cdr3_nt: TGTGCCAGCAGTTTAGGTTTTGGGACCCTAACCTACGAGCAGTACTTC
cdr3_aa: CASSLGFGTLTYEQYF

clone_size: many
v_call: TRBV3-1
j_call: TRBJ1-2
d_call: -
cdr3_nt: TGTGCCAGTACCCTAAACGGAAACTATGGCTACACCTTC
cdr3_aa: CASTLNGNYGYTF

clone_size: -
v_call: TRBV7-6
j_call: TRBJ2-7
d_call: -
cdr3_nt: TGTGCCAGCAGCTTAGGTGGCCGGCGGGAGCAGTACTTC
cdr3_aa: CASSLGGRREQYF

clone_size: many
v_call: TRBV30
j_call: TRBJ1-1
d_call: -
cdr3_nt: TGTGCCTGGAGTGTAACGGCGAACACTGAAGCTTTCTTT
cdr3_aa: CAWSVTANTEAFF

clone_size: many
v_call: TRBV13
j_call: TRBJ2-7
d_call: -
cdr3_nt: TGTGCCAGCAGCTTAGGGGGGATCACGCAGTACTTC
cdr3_aa: CASSLGGITQYF

clone_size: -
v_call: TRBV7-2
j_call: TRBJ1-1
d_call: -
cdr3_nt: TGTGCCAGCAGCTTAGAGGGGCAGATGAACACTGAAGCTTTCTTT
cdr3_aa: CASSLEGQMNTEAFF

clone_size: few
v_call: TRBV5-1
j_call: TRBJ1-1
d_call: -
cdr3_nt: TGCGCCAGCAGCTTGGCCACAGGCGCCATGAACACTGAAGCTTTCTTT
cdr3_aa: CASSLATGAMNTEAFF

clone_size: many
v_call: TRBV11-3
j_call: TRBJ1-2
d_call: TRBD1
cdr3_nt: TGTGCCAGCAGTTTCGCAGGGGGAGACTCTAACTATGGCTACACCTTC
cdr3_aa: CASSFAGGDSNYGYTF

clone_size: -
v_call: TRBV11-2
j_call: TRBJ2-2
d_call: -
cdr3_nt: TGTGCCAGCAGCTCCACTCATTCTCCGCCGGGACCGAGGAACACCGGGGAGCTGTTTTTT
cdr3_aa: CASSSTHSPPGPRNTGELFF

clone_size: many
v_call: TRBV28
j_call: TRBJ1-1
d_call: -
cdr3_nt: TGTGCCAGCAGTTCCGTGCGGGCCAGCTTAGCTTTCTTT
cdr3_aa: CASSSVRASLAFF

clone_size: many
v_call: TRBV7-8
j_call: TRBJ2-5
d_call: TRBD2
cdr3_nt: TGTGCCAGCAGCTCACGGGGGGGTTTTAAAGAGACCCAGTACTTC
cdr3_aa: CASSSRGGFKETQYF

clone_size: many
v_call: TRBV6-2/TRBV6-3
j_call: TRBJ2-7
d_call: -
cdr3_nt: TGTGCCAGCAGTTCTCAGGACACCTACGAGCAGTACTTC
cdr3_aa: CASSSQDTYEQYF

clone_size: once
v_call: TRBV28
j_call: TRBJ2-1
d_call: TRBD2
cdr3_nt: TGTGCCACCTCCTTTAGCGGGACTTCCCCGACAAGGGAGCAGTTCTTC
cdr3_aa: CATSFSGTSPTREQFF

clone_size: many
v_call: TRBV12-3/TRBV12-4
j_call: TRBJ1-1
d_call: -
cdr3_nt: TGTGCCAGCAGTCCCCGGACGGGGAACACTGAAGCTTTCTTT
cdr3_aa: CASSPRTGNTEAFF

clone_size: -
v_call: TRBV11-2
j_call: TRBJ2-3
d_call: -
cdr3_nt: TGTGCCAGCAGCTTAGGGGGAGGTACGCAGTATTTT
cdr3_aa: CASSLGGGTQYF

clone_size: many
v_call: TRBV11-2
j_call: TRBJ2-7
d_call: TRBD1
cdr3_nt: TGTGCCAGCAGCCGAGGGGACAGTTCCTACGAGCAGTACTTC
cdr3_aa: CASSRGDSSYEQYF

clone_size: -
v_call: TRBV10-2
j_call: TRBJ1-2
d_call: -
cdr3_nt: TGCGCCAGCAGTCCGACGGACCCTGGGGGCTACACCTTC
cdr3_aa: CASSPTDPGGYTF

clone_size: -
v_call: TRBV6-1
j_call: TRBJ2-7
d_call: -
cdr3_nt: TGTGCCAGCACCCTGACAGCCGGATACGAGCAGTACTTC
cdr3_aa: CASTLTAGYEQYF

clone_size: -
v_call: TRBV20-1
j_call: TRBJ1-6
d_call: TRBD1
cdr3_nt: TGCAGTGCTAGTTTCAGGGGGAATTCACCCCTCCACTTT
cdr3_aa: CSASFRGNSPLHF

clone_size: -
v_call: TRBV5-4
j_call: TRBJ1-4
d_call: TRBD1
cdr3_nt: TGTGCCAGCAGTGATACAGGGGGCGGGGATGAAAAACTGTTTTTT
cdr3_aa: CASSDTGGGDEKLFF

clone_size: few
v_call: TRBV7-9
j_call: TRBJ1-2
d_call: TRBD1
cdr3_nt: TGTGCCAGCAGTCAACTCAGGGGGCAGAGCTATGGCTACACCTTC
cdr3_aa: CASSQLRGQSYGYTF

clone_size: many
v_call: TRBV10-3
j_call: TRBJ2-5
d_call: -
cdr3_nt: TGTGCCATCAGTGAAGACACATATCAAGAGACCCAGTACTTC
cdr3_aa: CAISEDTYQETQYF

clone_size: many
v_call: TRBV5-6
j_call: TRBJ1-1
d_call: -
cdr3_nt: TGTGCCAGCAGCTTGGTGCAGGCCATGGAGGAAGCTTTCTTT
cdr3_aa: CASSLVQAMEEAFF

clone_size: many
v_call: TRBV2
j_call: TRBJ1-4
d_call: -
cdr3_nt: TGTGCCAGCACCCGAGGGGTATCGGATGAAAAACTGTTTTTT
cdr3_aa: CASTRGVSDEKLFF

clone_size: few
v_call: TRBV4-1
j_call: TRBJ2-2
d_call: TRBD2
cdr3_nt: TGCGCCAGCAGCCATGGACTAGCGCTACGGTCAGGGGAGCTGTTTTTT
cdr3_aa: CASSHGLALRSGELFF

clone_size: -
v_call: TRBV19
j_call: TRBJ1-4
d_call: -
cdr3_nt: TGTGCCAGTCACCCCGGGACCGACCTCCGAGGGTGGGAAAAACTGTTTTTT
cdr3_aa: CASHPGTDLRGWEKLFF

clone_size: many
v_call: TRBV7-2
j_call: TRBJ2-5
d_call: -
cdr3_nt: TGTGCCAGCAGATTCAAAGAGACCCAGTACTTC
cdr3_aa: CASRFKETQYF

clone_size: many
v_call: TRBV7-9
j_call: TRBJ2-7
d_call: TRBD1
cdr3_nt: TGTGCCAGCAGCTTACCTCCGGAGACAGGGGGCTACGAGCAGTACTTC
cdr3_aa: CASSLPPETGGYEQYF

clone_size: many
v_call: TRBV7-2
j_call: TRBJ1-1
d_call: -
cdr3_nt: TGTGCCAGCCTCCTCCTTGAGGGGACTGAAGCTTTCTTT
cdr3_aa: CASLLLEGTEAFF

clone_size: -
v_call: TRBV5-1
j_call: TRBJ2-5
d_call: -
cdr3_nt: TGCGCCAGCAGCTTGGGGGGCCCCGGGCACCAAGAGACCCAGTACTTC
cdr3_aa: CASSLGGPGHQETQYF

clone_size: -
v_call: TRBV5-1
j_call: TRBJ1-1
d_call: -
cdr3_nt: TGCGCCAGCAGCTCGGGCCTACAAGGGGCTGTAGGGAACACTGAAGCTTTCTTT
cdr3_aa: CASSSGLQGAVGNTEAFF

clone_size: many
v_call: TRBV30
j_call: TRBJ1-2
d_call: -
cdr3_nt: TGTGCCTTTCGGGACATTGGCTACACCTTC
cdr3_aa: CAFRDIGYTF

clone_size: -
v_call: TRBV6-1
j_call: TRBJ2-1
d_call: TRBD2
cdr3_nt: TGTGCCAGCAGTCCCGCCCGTCTCCGCGGGGGGTCCTATAATGAGCAGTTCTTC
cdr3_aa: CASSPARLRGGSYNEQFF

clone_size: few
v_call: TRBV11-2
j_call: TRBJ2-3
d_call: TRBD1
cdr3_nt: TGTGCCAGCAGCTTAGGTGTGGGACAGCATCGCACAGATACGCAGTATTTT
cdr3_aa: CASSLGVGQHRTDTQYF

clone_size: many
v_call: TRBV4-2
j_call: TRBJ1-5
d_call: -
cdr3_nt: TGTGCCAGCAGCCAACCCAACGTAGGGGCTTGGGACAATCAGCCCCAGCATTTT
cdr3_aa: CASSQPNVGAWDNQPQHF

clone_size: -
v_call: TRBV19
j_call: TRBJ2-5
d_call: TRBD1
cdr3_nt: TGTGCCAGTAGTATAGGTAACAGGGGTAGAGGGAAAGAGACCCAGTACTTC
cdr3_aa: CASSIGNRGRGKETQYF

clone_size: few
v_call: TRBV5-1
j_call: TRBJ1-2
d_call: -
cdr3_nt: TGCGCCAGCAGCTTGGCCGGGGTGTCCTACTATGGCTACACCTTC
cdr3_aa: CASSLAGVSYYGYTF

clone_size: many
v_call: TRBV7-2
j_call: TRBJ1-1
d_call: -
cdr3_nt: TGTGCCAGCAGCTCAAGCCTGGGGTGGACTGAAGCTTTCTTT
cdr3_aa: CASSSSLGWTEAFF

clone_size: few
v_call: TRBV5-4
j_call: TRBJ1-1
d_call: -
cdr3_nt: TGTGCCAGCAGCTCGGGACGGGATTACACTGAAGCTTTCTTT
cdr3_aa: CASSSGRDYTEAFF

clone_size: few
v_call: TRBV9
j_call: TRBJ2-2
d_call: TRBD1
cdr3_nt: TGTGCCAGCAGCGTCGAATTTGGGGCAGGGGGATACACCGGGGAGCTGTTTTTT
cdr3_aa: CASSVEFGAGGYTGELFF

clone_size: many
v_call: TRBV12-3/TRBV12-4
j_call: TRBJ2-2
d_call: -
cdr3_nt: TGTGCCAGCAGTTTCTTCTTGTGGGGAAGGACCGGGGAGCTGTTTTTT
cdr3_aa: CASSFFLWGRTGELFF

clone_size: many
v_call: TRBV5-1
j_call: TRBJ1-2
d_call: -
cdr3_nt: TGCGCCAGCAGCCTGAACGTGGTGCTTCCTTTCACCTTC
cdr3_aa: CASSLNVVLPFTF

clone_size: many
v_call: TRBV27
j_call: TRBJ2-4
d_call: -
cdr3_nt: TGTGCCAGCAGTCCCCGAGGGGGTTCAAACATTCAGTACTTC
cdr3_aa: CASSPRGGSNIQYF

clone_size: many
v_call: TRBV11-2
j_call: TRBJ1-1
d_call: TRBD1
cdr3_nt: TGTGCCAGCAGCTTGGCCGGGACAGGGAATCCAGCTTTCTTT
cdr3_aa: CASSLAGTGNPAFF

clone_size: few
v_call: TRBV3-1
j_call: TRBJ2-5
d_call: -
cdr3_nt: TGTGCCAGCAGCCAATTTAGCTCGGGACAAGAGACCCAGTACTTC
cdr3_aa: CASSQFSSGQETQYF

clone_size: few
v_call: TRBV5-6
j_call: TRBJ2-7
d_call: -
cdr3_nt: TGTGCCAGCAGCTCTTTACGACAGACATACGAGCAGTACTTC
cdr3_aa: CASSSLRQTYEQYF

clone_size: many
v_call: TRBV28
j_call: TRBJ2-7
d_call: TRBD2
cdr3_nt: TGTGCCAGCGCTGGACTAGCGACCTACGAGCAGTACTTC
cdr3_aa: CASAGLATYEQYF